One sample yielded the 8 T cell receptor beta chains listed below, sequenced in a study of CD8+ T cells in alopecia areata. cDNA reverse transcribed from extracted RNA served as the sequencing template. The repertoire was sequenced with immunoSEQ multiplex PCR; TCRdb's copy has only in-frame clones and lacks some. Among around 130,000 clones, 58% were seen once, and the ten largest hold 3.5% to 5.5%. Material: CD4+ T cells sorted from blood, obtained at week 0. Every receptor here comes from a human donor with alopecia areata.

The chain joins TRBV11-1 to TRBJ2-6; D not certain. Between the trimmed V and J ends, which lost 1 base and 1 base, there was a span of 5 bases. This CDR3 comprises 15 residues. CDR1 and CDR2 from the germline V gene are SGHAT and FQDESV (reference sequence). CDR3 in amino acids: CASSLVRSGANVLTF. CDR3 coding DNA: TGTGCCAGCAGCTTAGTACGGTCTGGGGCCAACGTCCTGACTTTC.

The CDR3 is CATSRTSGGEYEQYF. CDR3 in DNA: TGTGCCACCAGCAGAACTAGCGGGGGCGAATACGAGCAGTACTTC. This chain uses TRBV15 with TRBJ2-7; TRBD2 matches at 11 bases. V shed 2 bases, J shed 4 bases, and the junction held 4 bases outside the gene matches. The CDR3 covers 15 residues. Germline CDR1 LNHNV, CDR2 YYDKDF (reference sequence).

The chain carries TRBV5-1 and TRBJ2-7; a possible D gene is TRBD1 (6 bases). Between the trimmed V and J ends, which lost 6 bases and 2 bases, there was a span of 15 bases. The CDR3 consists of 14 residues. Per germline, CDR1 SGHRS and CDR2 YFSETQ. The CDR3 DNA sequence: TGCGCCAGCAAGCCTTGGACAGAGGCCTACGAGCAGTACTTC. Amino acid sequence: CASKPWTEAYEQYF.

The CDR3 sequence: CASSPLAHNEQFF. The CDR3 bases are TGTGCCAGCTCACCTCTAGCCCACAATGAGCAGTTCTTC. The chain uses TRBV18 and TRBJ2-1; D is perhaps TRBD2 (5 bases). The ends were cut back, 3 bases at V and 5 bases at J, with 8 bases in the middle. CDR1 and CDR2 (germline): KGHSH, LQKENI. The CDR3 contains 13 residues.

The chain carries TRBV7-3 and TRBJ2-7, with D possibly TRBD1 on 6 matching bases. Trimming removed 3 bases from V and 0 bases from J, with 12 bases in between. This CDR3 spans 15 amino acids. CDR1 is SGHTA, CDR2 FQGTGA, per germline. Here the CDR3 DNA reads TGTGCCAGCAGCTTCCCCAGGGGCGGCTCCTACGAGCAGTACTTC. It specifies CASSFPRGGSYEQYF.

The chain is built from TRBV18 and TRBJ1-3, with TRBD1 matching 7 bases. The germline V gene has CDR1 KGHSH and CDR2 LQKENI. Trimming removed 6 bases from V and 7 bases from J; junction bases left unmatched: 9. There are 14 residues in the CDR3. In nucleotides, the CDR3 is TGTGCCAGCTCTTCGACAGGGATTGAGAACACCATATATTTT. Its translation: CASSSTGIENTIYF.

V is TRBV2 and J is TRBJ2-1; D ambiguous. Germline V gene sequence: CDR1 SNHLY, CDR2 FYNNEI. Trimming left V 5 bases short and J 8 bases short, with 4 bases between. The length of the CDR3 is 10 residues. The CDR3 DNA sequence: TGTGCCAGCAGTCGGGATGAGCAGTTCTTC. It encodes CASSRDEQFF.

As for this clone: Additional DNA sequences in this sample encode the identical CDR3. The J gene is TRBJ2-5, the V gene TRBV27, with 8 bases fitting TRBD1. The CDR3 is 14 residues long. The germline CDR1 and CDR2 sequences are MNHEY and SMNVEV (reference sequence). The J segment lost 4 bases and the V segment lost 5 bases, leaving 6 bases of the junction unmatched. The chain's CDR3 is CASSLLQGGETQYF. The CDR3 region has the DNA TGTGCCAGCAGTCTGCTACAGGGGGGAGAGACCCAGTACTTC.